This T cell receptor (beta chain) stems from a study of T cell responses to AZD1222 COVID-19 vaccine. At the level of the study: Investigators merged groups given second doses at roughly 4 or roughly 12 weeks. Study-level findings and limits: The donor cohort was predominantly white British with a female majority, and clonal diversity may have been underestimated. Repertoires were collected only later (after the peak T cell response had occurred). Spike-spanning, vaccine-associated CD4 TCRs were dominant at 160-218 and 743-854.

Turning to this clone: No antigen is known for it. Germline is not matched at one junction end, which may reflect a read error.

This CDR3 has 15 amino acids. The germline CDR1 and CDR2 sequences are SGHNT and YYREEE (reference sequence). Some clones are missing from TCRdb's copy, which holds only in-frame ones; the method was immunoSEQ multiplex PCR. The sample carries about 130,000 clones, 92% recorded once. This chain links TRBV5-4 with TRBJ1-6; D remains ambiguous. Specimen: peripheral blood, collected on day 0 of AZD1222 vaccination. The TCR comes from an adult in good health. CDR3 DNA: TGTGCCAGCAGGTTGGGGAGCTCCTATAATTCACCCCTCCACTTT. Its translation: CASRLGSSYNSPLHF.